This T cell receptor beta chain is drawn from a study of cytomegalovirus exposure and HLA in healthy donors. Study findings and constraints: Productive rates of about 90% or about 30% were seen for most TCR beta V segments in an earlier analysis. The study labeled 164 TCR beta chains cytomegalovirus-associated. In a later analysis, HLA-associated TCR beta chains were more clonally expanded than equally common others.

The PCR had 60 Vbeta and 13 Jbeta primers. TCRdb's table, derived via immunoSEQ multiplex PCR, lists solely in-frame clones and lacks some. The table records roughly 180,000 clones, about 80% of them present only once. V was cut by 3 bases and J by 1 base, with 6 bases left in between. Germline values: CDR1 MNHEY, CDR2 SMNVEV (reference sequence). The CDR3 extends over 13 amino acids. For this clone: The target antigen is unknown.

This clonotype was obtained from a man aged 30 to 45 in good health and CMV-seropositive. Sequenced sample: PBMCs. The gene calls are TRBV27 and TRBJ1-2; the D gene is possibly TRBD1 (5 bases). The CDR3: CASSFQGNYGYTF. In DNA, the CDR3 is TGTGCCAGCAGTTTCCAGGGTAACTATGGCTACACCTTC.